The rows below give T cell receptor beta chains drawn from one sample of a study of blood T cell repertoires in COVID-19. Sequencing was performed with immunoSEQ multiplex PCR; in TCRdb, only in-frame clones are kept and a portion is missing. The sample yields 230,000 or so clones, roughly 84% seen once. The specimen was PBMCs or T cells enriched from blood (not recorded which). These TCRs come from a man between 50 and 59 years old who had recovered from COVID-19. Each CDR3 is given without its conserved first and last residue. Each record gives: V gene, CDR3 length, J gene, CDR3 protein.

>TRBV5-6|14|TRBJ1-2
ASSARRKLANYGYT
>TRBV4-2|12|TRBJ1-3
ASSQAGSGNTIY
>TRBV18|14|TRBJ1-1
ASSARRGFENTEAF
>TRBV10-3|14|TRBJ2-3
ATSLLSGAREDTQY
>TRBV19|15|TRBJ2-1
ASTLWVAGGPGNEQF
>TRBV5-1|15|TRBJ2-5
ASSPVGLAGGAETQY
>TRBV5-4|11|TRBJ2-7
ASSSGQGNEQY
>TRBV7-8|13|TRBJ1-5
ASSLGAGANQPQH
>TRBV4-1|14|TRBJ1-4
ASSPDDWQGGEKLF
>TRBV4-1|14|TRBJ2-2
ASIPWAGGNTGELF